This T cell receptor (beta chain) was identified in a study of human T cells and chemical hapten exposure. Study-level information: Per-sample TCR yield variability stemmed mainly from small pooled library volume differences.

Study findings and constraints: The number of TCRs over 1 in 1000 frequency stayed unchanged after DPC.

Individual cDNA molecules received unique molecular identifiers in the library. Each CDR3 protein is one row after TCRdb ran MiXCR on the 5' RACE reads. The sample has about 140,000 distinct CDR3 sequences, approximately 4% seen once. The CDR3 is 14 amino acids. Germline V gene lookup returns CDR1 SGHNT and CDR2 YENEEA. The V gene end was trimmed by 4 bases and the J gene end by 7 bases; junction bases not matched to a gene: 5. Unfractionated whole blood was the source of the extracted total RNA. This clonotype was observed at least ten times. Antigen: not known. This TCR derives from a female donor in good health. The chain combines TRBV11-3 with TRBJ2-2, with 8 bases lining up with TRBD1. The CDR3 nucleotides read TGTGCCAGCAGCTACAGGGGGAATGACGGGGAGCTGTTTTTT. Amino acids: CASSYRGNDGELFF.